This T cell receptor beta chain was retrieved from a study of shared clonotypes between healthy human individuals. Healthy and HIV-negative, the adult donors had no recent acute infections or vaccinations. Every contributor of samples was a Caucasian grown-up residing in Nashville, Tennessee. Details on this clone: Other DNA sequences from this sample encode an identical CDR3 as well.

The ends lost 5 bases at V and 2 bases at J; junction bases unmatched: 5. This CDR3 is built from 14 residues. Germline V gives CDR1 SGHVS, CDR2 FQNEAQ. Assay: immunoSEQ multiplex PCR; the TCRdb copy retains only in-frame clones and omits some. The sample has about 1.1 million clones; about 80% are singletons. Sequencing was carried out using memory CD4+ T cells from PBMCs. Subset noted: CD45RA-negative fraction. The sequence was collected from a man between 18 and 29 years old in good health. Some clones in this sample may be carry-over from other donors' samples. V is TRBV7-8 and J is TRBJ2-5, with 7 bases aligning to TRBD1. The CDR3 is CASSLGTAQETQYF. As DNA, the CDR3 is TGTGCCAGCAGCCTAGGGACAGCTCAAGAGACCCAGTACTTC.